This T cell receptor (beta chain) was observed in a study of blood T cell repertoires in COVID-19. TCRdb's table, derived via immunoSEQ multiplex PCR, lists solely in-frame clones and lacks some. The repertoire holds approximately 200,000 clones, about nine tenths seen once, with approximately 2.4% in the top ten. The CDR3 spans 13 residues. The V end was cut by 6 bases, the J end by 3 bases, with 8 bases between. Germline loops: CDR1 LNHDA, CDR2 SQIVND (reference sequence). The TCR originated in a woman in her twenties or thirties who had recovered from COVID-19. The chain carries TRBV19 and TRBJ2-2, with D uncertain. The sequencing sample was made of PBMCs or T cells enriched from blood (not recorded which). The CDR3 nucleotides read TGTGCCAGTAGAACAGCAGACACCGGGGAGCTGTTTTTT. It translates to CASRTADTGELFF.